This T cell receptor (beta chain) was profiled in a study of cytomegalovirus exposure and HLA in healthy donors. Whole-study results and caveats: In vitro testing confirmed a few CMV-associated chains as specific for CMV antigens.

PCR involved 60 Vbeta and 13 Jbeta primers. TCRdb's copy holds only in-frame clones and misses some; the assay was immunoSEQ multiplex PCR. The sample has about 83,000 clones, about three quarters seen once. Germline CDR1 LGHNA, CDR2 YSLEER. Trimming shortened V by 4 bases and J by 10 bases, and 11 bases separated the two germline ends. CDR3 length equals 12 residues. For this clone: Its antigen is unidentified.

The chain is built from TRBV4-3 and TRBJ2-1; D possibly corresponds to TRBD1 (6 bases). The receptor was isolated from a man aged 60 to 69 in good health and CMV-seronegative. The sequenced sample consisted of PBMCs. For the CDR3, the DNA is TGCGCCAGCAGCCTGGGGGCTCGGGAGCAGTTCTTC. Translation gives CASSLGAREQFF.